This T cell receptor (beta chain) stems from a study of blood T cell repertoires in COVID-19. Authors' analysis steps: For nucleated cells, counts were estimated from reference gene primer amplification. Method: immunoSEQ multiplex PCR; TCRdb's copy keeps in-frame clones and lacks some. V and J calls and clone size are those listed in that table; D and trimming were worked out from the DNA. The data show about 150,000 clones, with about nine tenths seen just once and roughly 4% held by the top ten. The germline V gene encodes CDR1 SGHTA and CDR2 FQGTGA. The CDR3 spans 13 residues. V lost 5 bases and J lost 5, with 9 bases in between. The participants were between about 18 and 90 years old and came from about two dozen US areas.

V gene TRBV7-3 combines with J gene TRBJ2-2, with D unresolved. The TCR comes from a middle-aged man who had recovered from COVID-19. The material sequenced was PBMCs or T cells enriched from blood (not recorded which). CDR3 DNA sequence: TGTGCCAGCAGCCTTACACGTACCGGGGAGCTGTTTTTT. This gives the protein CASSLTRTGELFF.